The clone carrying this TCR beta chain has only a few counts. A second PCR, run for roughly 6 to 11 cycles, used a sample-barcoded 5' primer plus a J-beta primer mix. TCRdb passed the 5' RACE reads through MiXCR, listing each CDR3 protein once. There are about 800,000 distinct CDR3 sequences in the sample; approximately 25% occur only once, and around 3.6% lies in the top ten. Germline V gives CDR1 SNHLY, CDR2 FYNNEI. V lost 3 bases and J lost 6, with 14 bases in between. This CDR3 region has 15 residues. The data originate from a study of blood T cells in healthy people across ages. The sample was also reused in another study, on T cells of mothers and their children. That work states: The authors identified no persistent microchimeric T cell clones.

Sample: blood. The chain has TRBV2 and TRBJ2-2; D might be TRBD1 (7 bases). The clonotype originates from a boy between 10 and 17 years old in good health. CDR3 nucleotides: TGTGCCAGCAGTGAGTGGCAGGGGGAGGCCGGGGAGCTGTTTTTT. It codes for CASSEWQGEAGELFF.